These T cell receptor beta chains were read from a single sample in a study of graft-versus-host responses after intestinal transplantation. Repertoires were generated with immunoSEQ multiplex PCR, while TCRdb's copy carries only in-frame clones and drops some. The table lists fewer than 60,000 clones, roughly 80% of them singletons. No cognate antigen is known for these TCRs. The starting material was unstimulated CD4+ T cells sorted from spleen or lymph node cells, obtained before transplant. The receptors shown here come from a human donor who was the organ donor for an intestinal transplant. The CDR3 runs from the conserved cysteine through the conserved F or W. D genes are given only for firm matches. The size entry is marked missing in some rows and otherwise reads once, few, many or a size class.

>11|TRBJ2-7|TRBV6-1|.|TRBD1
TGTGCCAGCAGGGACAGGGGCGAGCAGTACTTC
CASRDRGEQYF
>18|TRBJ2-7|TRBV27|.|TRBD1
TGTGCCAGCAGTTTATCTTGGGTGAGGGGACAGTACTCCTACGAGCAGTACTTC
CASSLSWVRGQYSYEQYF
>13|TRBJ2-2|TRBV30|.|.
TGTGCCTGGGTCAGGGGACTAACCGGGGAGCTGTTTTTT
CAWVRGLTGELFF
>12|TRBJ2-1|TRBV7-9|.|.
TGTGCCAGCAGCACCGAGGCAGTTGAGCAGTTCTTC
CASSTEAVEQFF
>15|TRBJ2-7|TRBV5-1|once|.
TGCGCCAGCAGCTTGACGGACGGCAGCTCCTACGAGCAGTACTTC
CASSLTDGSSYEQYF
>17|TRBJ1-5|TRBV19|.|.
TGTGCCAGTAGAGTGACTCACCGGGTTTATAGCAATCAGCCCCAGCATTTT
CASRVTHRVYSNQPQHF
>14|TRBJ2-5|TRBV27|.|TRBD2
TGTGCCAGCAGTTTACTCGCGGGAGGGGAGACCCAGTACTTC
CASSLLAGGETQYF
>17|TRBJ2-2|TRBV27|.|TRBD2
TGTGCCAGCAGCCTACGTCTAGCGGGAGGCTTTACCGGGGAGCTGTTTTTT
CASSLRLAGGFTGELFF
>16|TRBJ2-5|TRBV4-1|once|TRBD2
TGCGCCAGCAGCCGCGGTATCGGGGGGGTGTCGGAGACCCAGTACTTC
CASSRGIGGVSETQYF
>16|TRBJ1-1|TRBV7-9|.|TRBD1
TGTGCCAGCAGCTTAGCTCGACAGGGGCTGTACACTGAAGCTTTCTTT
CASSLARQGLYTEAFF
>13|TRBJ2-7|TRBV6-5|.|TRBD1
TGTGCCAGCAGGGTAGGACAGGGGGACGAGCAGTACTTC
CASRVGQGDEQYF
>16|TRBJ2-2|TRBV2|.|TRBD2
TGTGCCAGCAGTGAAGCTGGCGGGGGGGCCACCGGGGAGCTGTTTTTT
CASSEAGGGATGELFF
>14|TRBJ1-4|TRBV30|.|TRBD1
TGTGCCTGGAGCACCAGGCAGGGGGGTGAAAAACTGTTTTTT
CAWSTRQGGEKLFF
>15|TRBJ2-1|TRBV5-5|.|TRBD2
TGTGCCAGCAGCGGACTAGCGAGCTCCTACAATGAGCAGTTCTTC
CASSGLASSYNEQFF
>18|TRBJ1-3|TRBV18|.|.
TGTGCCAGCTCACCCAAAACGGACCGGAGTCGCTCTGGAAACACCATATATTTT
CASSPKTDRSRSGNTIYF